This passage covers 10 T cell receptor beta chains from one sample sequenced in a study of T cell responses to AZD1222 COVID-19 vaccine. Sequencing used immunoSEQ multiplex PCR; TCRdb keeps in-frame clones, though not all of them. The data hold 150,000 or so clones, with 80% to 95% observed a single time. Sequences were derived from peripheral blood, sampled 28 days after the second AZD1222 dose. The receptors were gathered from an adult who received the AZD1222 COVID-19 vaccine.

The rearrangement links TRBV5-1 to TRBJ2-1; the match to TRBD2 covers 9 bases. The V gene end was trimmed by 5 bases and the J gene end by 7 bases; junction bases not matched to a gene: 7. The CDR3 is 14 residues long. Germline CDR1 and CDR2: SGHRS and YFSETQ. Here the CDR3 DNA reads TGCGCCAGCAGTATTAGCGGGAGTACGAATGAGCAGTTCTTC. Its protein product is CASSISGSTNEQFF. The variable domain in full, with the rest retrieved from reference TRBV5-1 and TRBJ2-1, is KAGVTQTPRYLIKTRGQQVTLSCSPISGHRSVSWYQQTPGQGLQFLFEYFSETQRNKGNFPGRFSGRQFSNSRSEMNVSTLELGDSALYLCASSISGSTNEQFFGPGTRLTVL.

The chain carries TRBV29-1 and TRBJ1-1, with a weak D call TRBD1 (5 bases). V dropped 7 bases and J dropped 4 bases, with 19 bases sitting between them. Germline-derived CDR1 and CDR2 are SQVTM and ANQGSEA. The CDR3 covers 14 residues. The CDR3 reads CSAHPGGGSTEAFF. In DNA form, the CDR3 reads TGCAGCGCACACCCGGGCGGGGGGAGCACTGAAGCTTTCTTT.

This clone turned up a few times. The chain combines TRBV7-9 with TRBJ1-2; possibly TRBD1 for D (6 bases). The germline V gene has CDR1 SEHNR and CDR2 FQNEAQ (reference sequence). V gave up 4 bases and J gave up 8 bases, with 8 bases separating them. The CDR3 length is 11 residues. The CDR3: CASSSTGGYTF. Written as DNA, the CDR3 is TGTGCCAGCAGCTCAACAGGGGGCTACACCTTC.

This chain connects TRBV6-5 to TRBJ1-2; TRBD1 might be the D (6 bases). This CDR3 has 12 amino acids. Germline CDR1 MNHEY, CDR2 SVGAGI. The germline V and J ends were trimmed by 5 bases and 10 bases, with 14 bases remaining between them. CDR3 in DNA: TGTGCCAGCAGTATGACCGGGGGGCCCTACACCTTC. It specifies CASSMTGGPYTF.

The J gene is TRBJ1-5, the V gene TRBV27; TRBD1 matches at 8 bases. J gave up 9 bases and V 8 bases, and 21 bases lay outside the gene matches. Germline V CDR1 and CDR2: MNHEY, SMNVEV (reference sequence). This CDR3 has 17 amino acids. This CDR3 reads CASPIFLTGALHGPQHF. The DNA of the CDR3 is TGTGCCAGCCCAATCTTCCTGACAGGGGCCTTGCATGGGCCCCAGCATTTT.

V usage is TRBV5-1 and J usage is TRBJ2-2; D gene ambiguous. The CDR3 consists of 13 residues. CDR1 is SGHRS, CDR2 YFSETQ, per germline. V lost 5 bases and J lost 0, with 5 bases in between. The CDR3 DNA is TGCGCCAGCAGGGTGACGAACACCGGGGAGCTGTTTTTT. Protein sequence: CASRVTNTGELFF.

The chain has TRBV28 and TRBJ1-5; D is possibly TRBD1 (5 bases). The CDR3 is made up of 15 amino acids. CDR1 is MDHEN and CDR2 is SYDVKM in the germline V gene. V was cut by 6 bases and J by 2 bases, with 14 bases left in between. CDR3 DNA: TGTGCCAGCAGCCCAGCCGGCAGGGGCAATCAGCCCCAGCATTTT. This gives the protein CASSPAGRGNQPQHF.

V usage is TRBV9 and J usage is TRBJ2-7; 9 positions match TRBD1. CDR3 length equals 15 residues. Germline CDR1 reads SGDLS; CDR2 reads YYNGEE. Trimming at V came to 3 bases and at J to 5 bases, leaving 9 bases not matched to a gene. CDR3 protein: CASSARDRDIHEQYF. The CDR3 DNA is TGTGCCAGCAGCGCCCGGGACAGGGATATCCACGAGCAGTACTTC. Together with reference TRBV9 and TRBJ2-7, the CDR3 gives the full variable domain: DSGVTQTPKHLITATGQRVTLRCSPRSGDLSVYWYQQSLDQGLQFLIQYYNGEERAKGNILERFSAQQFPDLHSELNLSSLELGDSALYFCASSARDRDIHEQYFGPGTRLTVT.

This clone rates as medium-sized. The J gene is TRBJ2-7, the V gene TRBV6-1; TRBD1 agrees at 9 bases. CDR1 MNHNS and CDR2 SASEGT come from the germline V gene. The CDR3 runs to 15 residues. The V and J ends lost 2 bases and 3 bases, in that order; junction bases with no gene match: 5. CDR3 sequence (DNA): TGTGCCAGCAGTGAACAGGGGACAGGGAGCTACGAGCAGTACTTC. Translated: CASSEQGTGSYEQYF.

The chain recombines TRBV20-1 with TRBJ1-1; weak D call: TRBD1 (5 bases). This CDR3 has 12 residues. CDR1 and CDR2 (germline): DFQATT, SNEGSKA (reference sequence). V was cut by 3 bases and J by 6 bases, with 11 bases left in between. CDR3 loop: CSASARVAEAFF. The CDR3 nucleotides are TGCAGTGCTAGTGCCAGGGTCGCTGAAGCTTTCTTT.